This is a list of T cell receptor beta chains from one sample in a study of T-cell reconstitution after alpha-beta-depleted transplantation in children. MiXCR, applied by TCRdb to the PCR reads, yields one record per CDR3 protein. The repertoire includes some 280,000 distinct CDR3 sequences, roughly 9.5% of them detected once, and over 9% sits in the top ten. The sequencing here drew on PBMCs from the stem cell graft donor, taken from the stem cell graft. Receptor source: a human donor who donated a stem cell graft to a child with SCID. The CDR3 runs from the conserved cysteine through the conserved F or W. The order of the fields is J gene, clone size, V gene, D gene, CDR3 DNA, CDR3 protein. The D gene is left open where the match is weak. The size entry is marked missing in some rows and otherwise reads once, few, many or a size class.

TRBJ1-1	.	TRBV3-1	.	TGTGCCAGCAGCCAAGACAGGGTCGGCACTGAAGCTCTCTTT	CASSQDRVGTEALF
TRBJ2-7	.	TRBV7-6	TRBD1	TGTGCCAGTGAGACAGGGTCCTCCTACGAGCAGTACTTC	CASETGSSYEQYF
TRBJ1-1	.	TRBV20-1	.	TGCAGTTCTCGTACAGATAACACTGAAGCTTTCTTT	CSSRTDNTEAFF
TRBJ2-5	many	TRBV12-3/TRBV12-4	.	TGTGCCAGCAGTTTAGCTGCGGAGACCCAGTACTTC	CASSLAAETQYF
TRBJ1-6	.	TRBV9	.	TGTGCCAGCAGCGCGACTGTAGCGGGTAATTCACCCCTCCACTTT	CASSATVAGNSPLHF
TRBJ2-7	.	TRBV5-5	.	TGTGCCAGCAGTTTTTCGGAAAGATCCTACGAGCAGTACTTC	CASSFSERSYEQYF
TRBJ2-7	few	TRBV29-1	TRBD2	TGCAGCGTTGAGGGACTAGCGGGGCTTTCCTACGAGCAGTACTTC	CSVEGLAGLSYEQYF
TRBJ2-5	many	TRBV5-1	.	TGCGCCAGCAGCTTGGGGGGGACGGAGACCCAGTACTTC	CASSLGGTETQYF
TRBJ1-1	few	TRBV6-5	.	TGTGCCAGCAGTTGGAAATTCTCAGGAGATACTGAAGCTTTCTTT	CASSWKFSGDTEAFF
TRBJ1-6	many	TRBV5-1	.	TGCGCCAGCAGCTTAACTTCAATCATTTCGACCAGCTCCTATAATTCACCCCTCCACTTT	CASSLTSIISTSSYNSPLHF
TRBJ1-1	.	TRBV20-1	.	TGCAGTGCTAAAATCCGGGACACACACAACACTGAAGCTTTCTTT	CSAKIRDTHNTEAFF
TRBJ1-2	.	TRBV18	.	TGTGCCAGCTCACCCATGTTTGGTTATGGCTACACCTTC	CASSPMFGYGYTF
TRBJ2-1	.	TRBV25-1	TRBD1	TGTGCCAGCAGTAAGATGGACAGGGTTGTGGATGAGCAGTTCTTC	CASSKMDRVVDEQFF
TRBJ2-7	few	TRBV15	.	TGTGCCACCAGCACCTCTATCAGGGGACCCTACGAGCAGTACTTC	CATSTSIRGPYEQYF
TRBJ1-1	many	TRBV29-1	.	TGCAGCGTTGTGCCAGGGAGCACTGAAGCTTTCTTT	CSVVPGSTEAFF
TRBJ2-3	.	TRBV9	.	TGTGCCAGCAGCGTAATTGTTTCGGGCAGCACAGATACGCAGTATTTT	CASSVIVSGSTDTQYF
TRBJ2-3	many	TRBV7-7	.	TGTGCTAGCAGCTTTGGGGGCCCGAACACAGATACGCAGTATTTT	CASSFGGPNTDTQYF
TRBJ1-1	few	TRBV12-3/TRBV12-4	.	TGTGCCAGCAGTTTAGCCCAGGGGCGTATCACTGAAGCTTTCTTT	CASSLAQGRITEAFF
TRBJ2-7	many	TRBV20-1	.	TGCAGTGCTAGATATCGCGGGGCTAACTACGAGCAGTACTTC	CSARYRGANYEQYF
TRBJ1-1	many	TRBV5-1	.	TGCGCCAGCAGCTCGGACGCCACTGAAGCTTTCTTT	CASSSDATEAFF
TRBJ2-1	.	TRBV7-2	.	TGTGCCAGCAAACCTAGCAAGGAGCGGGATGAGCAGTTCTTC	CASKPSKERDEQFF
TRBJ2-7	.	TRBV20-1	TRBD2	TGCAGTGTGTTAGCGGGGGACGAGCAGTACTTC	CSVLAGDEQYF
TRBJ2-1	few	TRBV7-9	TRBD1	TGTGCCAGCAGCCCAGGACAGGGGGAATTCAATGAGCAGTTCTTC	CASSPGQGEFNEQFF
TRBJ1-1	few	TRBV5-5	TRBD1	TGTGCCAGCAGCCGGGGACAGTCGATGAACACTGAAGCTTTCTTT	CASSRGQSMNTEAFF
TRBJ1-4	few	TRBV27	.	TGTGCCAGCAGTTTATCCCCCCGGCTTTTAATCCTGTTTTTT	CASSLSPRLLILFF
TRBJ2-2	.	TRBV12-3/TRBV12-4	.	TGTGCCAGCAGTAACGGTTACACCGGGGAGCTGTTTTTT	CASSNGYTGELFF
TRBJ2-3	.	TRBV5-1	TRBD2	TGCGCCAGCAGCTTGATCGGCGGGGGGAGCACAGATACGCAGTATTTT	CASSLIGGGSTDTQYF
TRBJ1-1	many	TRBV19	.	TGTGCCAGTAGTATAGATCGGGGTGACTCTGAAGCTTTCTTT	CASSIDRGDSEAFF
TRBJ2-3	.	TRBV7-9	.	TGTGCCAGCAGCCCCACATTGTGGGCCAGAGATACAGATACGCAGTATTTT	CASSPTLWARDTDTQYF
TRBJ2-3	few	TRBV11-2	TRBD2	TGTGCCAGCAGCCAGGGACTAGCGCGTACAGATACGCAGTATTTT	CASSQGLARTDTQYF
TRBJ2-6	.	TRBV20-1	.	TGCAGTGCTAGAGATTTGGCAGGGTCCTCGTCTGGGGCCAACGTCCTGACTTTC	CSARDLAGSSSGANVLTF
TRBJ2-1	few	TRBV7-7	.	TGTGCTAGCAGCCGGGACAGCGGGGAGCAGTTCTTC	CASSRDSGEQFF
TRBJ2-1	few	TRBV6-1	TRBD1	TGTGCCAGCAGGAAGGGACAGGGGGGGAACAATGAGCAGTTCTTC	CASRKGQGGNNEQFF
TRBJ2-3	.	TRBV10-1	TRBD2	TGCGCCAGCAGTGAGTCGGTAGCGGGGGGGCCGTCAGATACGCAGTATTTT	CASSESVAGGPSDTQYF
TRBJ1-6	.	TRBV3-1	.	TGTGCCAGCAGCCAAGATATGACGGGATCCTATAATTCACCCCTCCACTTT	CASSQDMTGSYNSPLHF
TRBJ1-4	few	TRBV4-1	TRBD1	TGCGCCAGCAGCCAAGAGGACAGGGGGCGGGAAAAACTGTTTTTT	CASSQEDRGREKLFF
TRBJ1-1	few	TRBV10-2	TRBD1	TGCGCCAGCAGTGACCTGTTTGGGACAGGTGGCCCCGGAGCTTTCTTT	CASSDLFGTGGPGAFF
TRBJ2-7	.	TRBV10-1	.	TGCGCCAGCAGTGACTCACTGGCATCCTACGAGCAGTACTTC	CASSDSLASYEQYF
TRBJ2-5	.	TRBV20-1	.	TGCAGTGCTATTAGAGGGGCCCAGTACTTC	CSAIRGAQYF
TRBJ2-3	many	TRBV6-4	.	TGTGCCAGCAGTGAATCCAACGGGGCTCTGACGCAGTATTTT	CASSESNGALTQYF
TRBJ2-1	.	TRBV11-2	TRBD2	TGTGCCAGCAGTTGGACTAGCGGGGGGGCCTCACTCAATGAGCAGTTCTTC	CASSWTSGGASLNEQFF
TRBJ2-3	few	TRBV20-1	.	TGCAGTGCTAGTTTAGCCAGCGGGTACACAGATACGCAGTATTTT	CSASLASGYTDTQYF
TRBJ2-1	many	TRBV12-3/TRBV12-4	.	TGTGCCAGCAGTCCTCGAGTATCCCCCTACAATGAGCAGTTCTTC	CASSPRVSPYNEQFF
TRBJ2-3	.	TRBV15	.	TGTGCCACCAGCAGAGATCACATGGTTGGCACAGATACGCAGTATTTT	CATSRDHMVGTDTQYF
TRBJ2-7	many	TRBV5-1	.	TGCGCCAGCAACGGAGAAATAAGGGACGAGCAGTACTTC	CASNGEIRDEQYF
TRBJ2-2	.	TRBV6-5	.	TGTGCCAGCAGTTACTCGTTCCCAGGGGAAGTTTCCGGGGAGCTGTTTTTT	CASSYSFPGEVSGELFF
TRBJ1-1	few	TRBV10-3	.	TGTGCCAGCTCACTTGCAGGGGTTCCTGAAGCTTTCTTT	CASSLAGVPEAFF
TRBJ2-5	.	TRBV12-3/TRBV12-4	TRBD2	TGTGCCAGCAGGATACTAGCGGGGGGGGAACAAGAGACCCAGTACTTC	CASRILAGGEQETQYF
TRBJ2-1	once	TRBV11-2	TRBD1	TGTGCCAGCAGCTTCACAGGGGAAGTAGAGCAGTTCTTC	CASSFTGEVEQFF
TRBJ1-6	few	TRBV20-1	TRBD1	TGCAGTGCTAGAGCTGGGACAGGGAATTCACCCCTCCACTTT	CSARAGTGNSPLHF
TRBJ1-1	few	TRBV3-1	TRBD1	TGTGCCAGCAGCCCCCGACAGGGCTCTGGAGCTTTCTTT	CASSPRQGSGAFF
TRBJ2-7	many	TRBV20-1	.	TGCAGTGCATTACAGGGAGCGGCCATCGAGCAGTACTTC	CSALQGAAIEQYF
TRBJ2-3	.	TRBV11-2	TRBD2	TGTGCCAGCAGCGAGACTAGCGGGGGGTACCTAAGCACAGATACGCAGTATTTT	CASSETSGGYLSTDTQYF
TRBJ2-3	.	TRBV5-1	TRBD2	TGCGCCAGCAGCTCGGGACTAACTAGCACAGATACGCAGTATTTT	CASSSGLTSTDTQYF
TRBJ2-4	.	TRBV7-2	.	TGTGCCAGCAGCTTATATGGTATACAGGGTGATCGCATTCAGTACTTC	CASSLYGIQGDRIQYF